Listed below are T cell receptor beta chains from one sample, sequenced in a study of T cells in Graves' hyperthyroidism and ophthalmopathy. TCRdb ran MiXCR on the multiplex PCR reads and lists one entry per CDR3 protein. The repertoire consists of about 620,000 distinct CDR3 sequences, with 15% to 20% occurring once and the leading ten covering 3.8%. The sequenced sample consisted of blood. These receptor sequences come from a woman aged 25 to 45 with Graves' hyperthyroidism. Each CDR3 is given with its conserved first and last residue. Each record gives: clone size, D gene, J gene, V gene, CDR3 DNA, CDR3 protein. D genes are given only for firm matches. Only part of the rows carry a size: once, few, many, or a class if the clone is expanded.

few | - | TRBJ1-5 | TRBV3-1 | TGTGCCAGCAGCCAAGATTATTGGAGGGATCATCAGCCCCAGCATTTT | CASSQDYWRDHQPQHF
many | TRBD2 | TRBJ2-7 | TRBV20-1 | TGCAGCGGACTAGCGGGCGACTCCTACGAGCAGTACTTC | CSGLAGDSYEQYF
many | - | TRBJ1-4 | TRBV2 | TGTGCCAGCAGTGAGTTCGGAAAACTGTTTTTT | CASSEFGKLFF
many | - | TRBJ2-1 | TRBV10-3 | TGTGCCATCAGTGAAACACAGGGTGGCCGAGACAGTGAGCAGTTCTTC | CAISETQGGRDSEQFF
many | TRBD1 | TRBJ1-3 | TRBV3-1 | TGTGCCAGCAGCCAAGATACAGGGGCAGACACCATATATTTT | CASSQDTGADTIYF
many | - | TRBJ2-7 | TRBV30 | TGTGCCTGGAGACAGGATGGGTTCTACGAGCAGTACTTC | CAWRQDGFYEQYF
few | - | TRBJ2-5 | TRBV7-7 | TGTGCTAGCAGCGTCGGGGAACCGGAGACCCAGTACTTC | CASSVGEPETQYF
many | TRBD2 | TRBJ2-1 | TRBV28 | TGTGCCAGCAGTTTACTACTAGCGGGAGACCATGAGCAGTTCTTC | CASSLLLAGDHEQFF
few | TRBD2 | TRBJ2-2 | TRBV13 | TGTGCCAGCAGCTCCAGACTAGCGGGCCCTCCGAACACCGGGGAGCTGTTTTTT | CASSSRLAGPPNTGELFF
many | - | TRBJ1-5 | TRBV28 | TGTGCCAGCAGTTTAACGTCAGGGAGTAGCAATCAGCCCCAGCATTTT | CASSLTSGSSNQPQHF
many | TRBD1 | TRBJ1-1 | TRBV10-3 | TGTGCCATCAGTGGGACAGGGAAAGTCGCTGAAGCTTTCTTT | CAISGTGKVAEAFF
few | - | TRBJ2-3 | TRBV6-1 | TGTGCCAGCAGTGATCCAGGGTCCTCTAGCACAGATACGCAGTATTTT | CASSDPGSSSTDTQYF
- | - | TRBJ1-5 | TRBV25-1 | TGTGCCAGCAGTGACAGCTGGGGCAATCAGCCCCAGCATTTT | CASSDSWGNQPQHF
few | TRBD1 | TRBJ1-1 | TRBV6-1 | TGTGCCAGCAGTCAAAGACAGGGGGCGCCGACTGAAGCTTTCTTT | CASSQRQGAPTEAFF
many | TRBD2 | TRBJ2-4 | TRBV7-3 | TGTGCCAGCAGCTTATTGGGCGGGAGTACCAAAAACATTCAGTACTTC | CASSLLGGSTKNIQYF
few | - | TRBJ1-2 | TRBV15 | TGTGCCACCAGCAGAGTGGGCAGGGCTGGCTACACCTTC | CATSRVGRAGYTF
many | - | TRBJ2-5 | TRBV2 | TGTGCCAGCAGTGACGAGGGATTATCAAAAGGGGAGACCCAGTACTTC | CASSDEGLSKGETQYF
many | TRBD2 | TRBJ2-7 | TRBV6-2/TRBV6-3 | TGTGCCAGCACCACCACCTTAGCGGGAGGTTACGAGCAGTACTTC | CASTTTLAGGYEQYF
few | TRBD2 | TRBJ2-7 | TRBV6-2/TRBV6-3 | TGTGCCAGCAGTTCCCCCCGGAGCGGGAACCACGAGCAGTACTTC | CASSSPRSGNHEQYF
many | - | TRBJ2-5 | TRBV3-1 | TGTGCCAGCAGCCAAGTTAGGGAGAAGGCCCAGTACTTC | CASSQVREKAQYF
many | - | TRBJ2-1 | TRBV5-1 | TGCGCCAGCAGCTTAGACTCAAACAATGAGCAGTTCTTC | CASSLDSNNEQFF
- | - | TRBJ2-7 | TRBV3-1 | TGTGCCAGCAGCCAAGACCGAAGAAACGAGCAGTACTTC | CASSQDRRNEQYF
- | - | TRBJ2-7 | TRBV6-5 | TGTGCCAGCAGTTACGAGGGGGAGCGGCTCTACGAGCAGTACTTC | CASSYEGERLYEQYF
- | TRBD2 | TRBJ2-1 | TRBV28 | TGTGCCAGCTCACCACCTTCAGCGGGATTTTCCTACAATGAGCAGTTCTTC | CASSPPSAGFSYNEQFF
many | - | TRBJ2-3 | TRBV28 | TGTGCCAGCAGCTCGGGGACACCCACAGATACGCAGTATTTT | CASSSGTPTDTQYF
few | - | TRBJ1-2 | TRBV28 | TGTGCCAGCAGTTTAACTTCGACAGCAAACTATGGCTACACCTTC | CASSLTSTANYGYTF
many | - | TRBJ2-1 | TRBV15 | TGTGCCACCAGCAGACTCTTAAGGGACGGGACCTCCTACAATGAGCAGTTCTTC | CATSRLLRDGTSYNEQFF
- | TRBD2 | TRBJ2-7 | TRBV2 | TGTGCCAGCAGTCCCCTTCGGGAGGCGGGAGTACCCTACGAGCAGTACTTC | CASSPLREAGVPYEQYF
many | TRBD1 | TRBJ2-7 | TRBV9 | TGTGCCAGCAGCGTTGGGGACAGTGAAGCCTACGAGCAGTACTTC | CASSVGDSEAYEQYF
many | TRBD2 | TRBJ2-7 | TRBV5-5 | TGTGCCAGCAGCTTGGTAGGGACTAGCGGGACCAGCTCCTACGAGCAGTACTTC | CASSLVGTSGTSSYEQYF
- | TRBD1 | TRBJ1-5 | TRBV7-2 | TGTGCCAGCAGCTTGGGACAGCAGTCCAATCAGCCCCAGCATTTT | CASSLGQQSNQPQHF
- | - | TRBJ1-1 | TRBV7-9 | TGTGCCAGCAGCTTAGTCAGGGTCCCTGAAGCTTTCTTT | CASSLVRVPEAFF
many | TRBD2 | TRBJ2-7 | TRBV3-1 | TGTGCCAGCAGCCAAGATCGTTGGGGGGGCGAGCAGTACTTC | CASSQDRWGGEQYF